This paragraph reports one T cell receptor beta chain. Germline V gene sequence: CDR1 MNHEY, CDR2 SVGEGT. V shed 0 bases and J 5 bases; nucleotides not matched to a gene: 8. The CDR3 consists of 17 residues. The data belong to a study of response to subunit inactivated influenza vaccine. TCRdb re-analysed the RT-PCR reads in MiXCR, keeping a single row per CDR3 protein. Among about 570,000 distinct CDR3 sequences, about 10% were seen once, and the ten largest hold 9.5% to 11%. The same sample was also studied in work on T cells expressing NK-cell markers. From that study: For TCR beta, cDNA was produced by 5'RACE template switching with UMIs. Restriction of the sorted population to alpha-beta TCR T cells was achieved in several experiments with an anti-gamma-delta TCR antibody. The study found dominant NKG2C+ clonotypes at roughly 1.0-8% of CD8+ T cells in roughly six donors. Whether expanded NKG2C+ T cell clones recognized HCMV stayed uncertain.

This receptor was obtained from a man aged 45-65 years who received an inactivated influenza vaccine. The material was PBMCs from blood, obtained on the day of vaccination. This chain connects TRBV6-2 or TRBV6-3 to TRBJ2-2, with 8 positions matching TRBD2. The CDR3 spells CASSYSPQRGLTGELFF. Here the CDR3 DNA reads TGTGCCAGCAGTTACTCCCCCCAGCGGGGGCTTACCGGGGAGCTGTTTTTT.